This T cell receptor beta chain was obtained from a study of OX40 agonist ivuxolimab in advanced cancers. Overall study context: Clinicians treated patients with ivuxolimab, an agonistic anti-OX40 (CD134) antibody.

Systemic immunosuppression or autoimmune disease history was grounds to exclude patients. Concerning this clone itself: Its matching antigen is unknown.

Study results and caveats: In CD8+ T cells, expanded clones were on average more numerous than in CD4+.

TCRdb's copy holds only in-frame clones and misses some; the assay was immunoSEQ multiplex PCR. The sample includes some 64,000 clones, around 92% of them seen just once. The germline V gene has CDR1 SGHVS and CDR2 FQNEAQ. The CDR3 is 14 residues long. V gave up 1 base and J gave up 8 bases, with 12 bases separating them. The genes are TRBV7-8 and TRBJ2-1, with unresolved D. Sequences were derived from CD4+ or CD8+ T cells sorted from blood, sampled in a trial of the OX40 agonist ivuxolimab. The sequence derives from an adult with an advanced solid tumor such as melanoma, head and neck, liver or kidney cancer. The CDR3 sequence is CASSLGGRADEQFF. CDR3 DNA sequence: TGTGCCAGCAGCTTAGGAGGTAGAGCAGATGAGCAGTTCTTC.